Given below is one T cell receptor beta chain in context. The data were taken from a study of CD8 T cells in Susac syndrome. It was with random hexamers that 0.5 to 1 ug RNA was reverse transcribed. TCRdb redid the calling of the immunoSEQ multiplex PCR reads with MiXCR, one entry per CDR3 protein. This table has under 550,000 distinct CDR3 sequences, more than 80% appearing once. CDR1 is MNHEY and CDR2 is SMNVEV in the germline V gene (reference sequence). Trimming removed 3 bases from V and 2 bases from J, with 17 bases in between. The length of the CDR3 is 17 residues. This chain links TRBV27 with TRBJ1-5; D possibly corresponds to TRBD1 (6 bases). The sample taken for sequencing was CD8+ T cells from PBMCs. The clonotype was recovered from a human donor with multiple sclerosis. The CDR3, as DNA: TGTGCCAGCAGTTTCGGACCTCCCGGGGGGCGCAATCAGCCCCAGCATTTT. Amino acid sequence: CASSFGPPGGRNQPQHF.